This T cell receptor (beta chain) is from a study of cytomegalovirus exposure and HLA in healthy donors. Amplification used 60 Vbeta primers and 13 Jbeta primers. The table came from immunoSEQ multiplex PCR; TCRdb's copy has only in-frame clones and leaves some out. The table has over 150,000 clones, roughly 87% seen once. As concerns this clone: Its antigen remains unidentified.

Notes on the study in general: Rarity marked most TCR sequences, yet some public TCRs occurred in many donors. Data from an earlier analysis indicated that most TCR beta V segments were productive either about 87% or about 30% of the time. Presence/absence analyses assumed roughly uniform sequencing depth across donors.

V was pared by 3 bases and J by 8 bases, with 9 bases between. The CDR3 consists of 13 residues. Germline V gene data show CDR1 as SGHKS and CDR2 as YYEKEE (reference sequence). Sequencing used PBMCs. This TCR derives from a girl less than two years old in good health and CMV-seronegative. V is TRBV5-5 and J is TRBJ1-6, with D possibly matching TRBD1 (6 bases). The CDR3 coding sequence is TGTGCCAGCAGCTCACCAGGGGATTCACCCCTCCACTTT. Translating gives CASSSPGDSPLHF.